This T cell receptor (beta chain) was retrieved from a study of Tregs in tolerant kidney transplant recipients. Unstimulated regulatory T cells (CD4+CD25+CD127-), CD4+CD25- non-regulatory cells, CD4 and CD8 cells were FACS-sorted from thawed PBMCs. Remarks on this clone: What it recognizes is unknown.

Only in-frame clones appear in the TCRdb table, and some are missing; sequencing was by immunoSEQ multiplex PCR. The data show about 240,000 clones, around 82% seen once. Study-level findings and limits: Few patients were studied, so findings need validation in larger groups. Tregs expanded with activated donor B cells seemed most donor-specific.

The sequenced material came from CD4+ T cells from blood. The receptor's source is a human donor in good health.

The DNA of the CDR3 is TGCGCCAGCAGCTGGGATGCAACTAATGAAAAACTGTTTTTT. Protein: CASSWDATNEKLFF. The chain carries TRBV5-1 and TRBJ1-4; D not resolved. Trimming removed 3 bases at V and 0 bases at J, with 6 bases between. This CDR3 comprises 14 residues. Germline V gene data show CDR1 as SGHRS and CDR2 as YFSETQ.